This entry lists 4 T cell receptor beta chains sequenced from one sample in a study of T-cell memory formation after mild COVID-19. From the 5' RACE reads, TCRdb called clonotypes with MiXCR, one entry per CDR3 protein. Of 150,000 or so distinct CDR3 sequences in the sample, about 25% were seen once. Sample: PBMCs or a T cell subset sorted from them (not recorded which). The receptors shown here come from an adult woman who had mild COVID-19 (a few samples of this study predate the infection). Cell type and time point are not known.

The CDR3 coding sequence is TGTGCCAGCAGCAAAGAGGGATCCTACGAGCAGTACTTC. As protein: CASSKEGSYEQYF. V usage is TRBV21-1 and J usage is TRBJ2-7. TRBV21-1 is deemed a pseudogene. The CDR3 has 13 amino acids.

There are a few counts of this clonotype. The chain joins TRBV9 to TRBJ2-1; D is possibly TRBD2 (6 bases). CDR1 is SGDLS and CDR2 is YYNGEE in the germline V gene. This CDR3 comprises 16 residues. Trimming removed 0 bases at V and 4 bases at J, with 14 bases between. In DNA, the CDR3 is TGTGCCAGCAGCGTAGAATCACTAGCAGGATACAATGAGCAGTTCTTC. It codes for CASSVESLAGYNEQFF.

CDR3 region: CAISELGKRGTEAFF. The CDR3 DNA follows: TGTGCCATCAGTGAGCTGGGCAAACGGGGCACTGAAGCTTTCTTT. The chain employs TRBV10-3 and TRBJ1-1; no firm D call. The CDR3 extends over 15 amino acids. V lost 2 bases, J lost 4 bases, and 14 bases lay in between. Germline V gene data show CDR1 as ENHRY and CDR2 as SYGVKD.

The V and J genes are TRBV4-2 and TRBJ2-7; 10 bases line up with TRBD1. There are 17 residues in the CDR3. Germline V gene sequence: CDR1 LGHNA, CDR2 YNFKEQ. V lost 0 bases to trimming and J lost 2 bases; unmatched junction nucleotides: 7. The CDR3: CASSQEPGTGVTYEQYF. CDR3 nucleotide sequence: TGTGCCAGCAGCCAAGAACCCGGGACAGGGGTTACCTACGAGCAGTACTTC.